This is a list of T cell receptor beta chains from one sample in a study of T cells in Graves' hyperthyroidism and ophthalmopathy. TCRdb redid the calling of the multiplex PCR reads with MiXCR, one entry per CDR3 protein. The sample shows around 500,000 distinct CDR3 sequences, roughly 16% of them seen only once. The material sequenced was blood. Every receptor here comes from a woman aged 25 to 45 with Graves' ophthalmopathy. CDR3s include the opening cysteine and the closing phenylalanine or tryptophan. D genes are given only for firm matches. Clone size is not always given. Where it is, it says once, few, many or a class for expanded clones.

len,d_gene,j_gene,v_gene,abundance,CDR3aa,CDR3nt
14,TRBD1,TRBJ2-2,TRBV6-2/TRBV6-3,few,CASSYGTGLGELFF,TGTGCCAGCAGTTACGGGACAGGCCTCGGGGAGCTGTTTTTT
14,NA,TRBJ2-5,TRBV7-9,many,CASSLTVAGVPQYF,TGTGCCAGCAGCCTAACCGTGGCCGGGGTCCCCCAGTACTTC
14,TRBD1,TRBJ2-5,TRBV28,many,CASSRTGGAKTQYF,TGTGCCAGCAGTCGGACAGGGGGCGCAAAGACCCAGTACTTC
15,NA,TRBJ1-5,TRBV2,many,CASKEGEGGNQPQHF,TGTGCCAGCAAAGAAGGGGAGGGAGGCAATCAGCCCCAGCATTTT
15,NA,TRBJ2-5,TRBV6-9,NA,CASSFWHSGDGTQYF,TGTGCCAGCAGTTTTTGGCACAGCGGAGATGGGACCCAGTACTTC
15,TRBD1,TRBJ1-1,TRBV29-1,many,CSVGRQGKRDTEAFF,TGCAGCGTTGGGCGACAGGGAAAGCGGGACACTGAAGCTTTCTTT
14,NA,TRBJ2-1,TRBV20-1,many,CSASQLADYNEQFF,TGCAGTGCTAGTCAACTAGCAGACTACAATGAGCAGTTCTTC
13,NA,TRBJ2-3,TRBV7-3,NA,CASSALGEDTQYF,TGTGCCAGCAGCGCCCTGGGGGAAGATACGCAGTATTTT
14,TRBD1,TRBJ2-1,TRBV20-1,many,CSATGQGRPYEQFF,TGCAGTGCTACCGGACAGGGAAGGCCATATGAGCAGTTCTTC
16,NA,TRBJ2-1,TRBV5-5,many,CASSLVGRSSYNEQFF,TGTGCCAGCAGCTTGGTGGGCAGGAGCTCCTACAATGAGCAGTTCTTC
16,TRBD2,TRBJ2-7,TRBV7-2,NA,CASSSGTSGSTNEQYF,TGTGCCAGCAGCTCTGGGACTAGCGGGAGTACAAACGAGCAGTACTTC
13,NA,TRBJ2-5,TRBV29-1,few,CSVAYGRVETQYF,TGCAGCGTTGCTTACGGTAGGGTAGAGACCCAGTACTTC
12,NA,TRBJ1-1,TRBV30,many,CAWSVGFPEAFF,TGTGCCTGGAGTGTGGGGTTTCCTGAAGCTTTCTTT
13,TRBD1,TRBJ2-7,TRBV19,NA,CASTPGGFYEQYF,TGTGCCAGTACCCCAGGGGGCTTCTACGAGCAGTACTTC
13,NA,TRBJ1-3,TRBV7-2,NA,CASSQTLVDTIYF,TGTGCCAGCAGCCAGACCTTAGTGGACACCATATATTTT
14,TRBD1,TRBJ2-7,TRBV5-1,many,CASSFTGTVGEQYF,TGCGCCAGCAGCTTTACCGGGACAGTAGGCGAGCAGTACTTC
13,TRBD1,TRBJ1-4,TRBV20-1,NA,CSARGQFNEKLFF,TGCAGTGCTAGGGGACAGTTCAATGAAAAACTGTTTTTT
15,TRBD2,TRBJ2-1,TRBV9,NA,CASSVSSGRLNEQFF,TGTGCCAGCAGCGTTTCCAGCGGGAGGTTAAATGAGCAGTTCTTC
15,TRBD2,TRBJ2-3,TRBV20-1,NA,CSAVPLAGSTDTQYF,TGCAGTGCCGTCCCCCTAGCGGGTAGCACAGATACGCAGTATTTT